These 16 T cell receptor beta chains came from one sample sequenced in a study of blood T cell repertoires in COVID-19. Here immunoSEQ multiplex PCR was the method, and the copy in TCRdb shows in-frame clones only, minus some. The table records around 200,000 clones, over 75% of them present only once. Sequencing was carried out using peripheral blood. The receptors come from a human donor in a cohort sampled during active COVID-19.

This CDR3 reads CASSEYRGTFSGNTIYF. CDR3 nucleotide sequence: TGTGCCAGCAGCGAGTACAGGGGGACGTTCTCTGGAAACACCATATATTTT. V and J are TRBV9 and TRBJ1-3; TRBD1 agrees at 8 bases. The CDR3 contains 17 residues. Germline CDR1 reads SGDLS; CDR2 reads YYNGEE. The trim removed 3 bases at V and 0 bases at J, leaving 8 bases unmatched.

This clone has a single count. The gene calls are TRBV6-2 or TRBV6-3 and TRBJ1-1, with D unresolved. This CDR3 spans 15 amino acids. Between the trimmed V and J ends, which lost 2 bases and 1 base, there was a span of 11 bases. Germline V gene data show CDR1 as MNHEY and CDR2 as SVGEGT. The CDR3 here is CASSYRLKGNTEAFF. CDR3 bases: TGTGCCAGCAGTTACAGACTAAAGGGGAACACTGAAGCTTTCTTT.

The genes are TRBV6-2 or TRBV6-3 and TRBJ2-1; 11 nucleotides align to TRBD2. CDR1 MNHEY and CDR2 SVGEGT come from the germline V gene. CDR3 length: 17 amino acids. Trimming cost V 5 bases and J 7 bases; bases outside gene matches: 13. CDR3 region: CASSLLITSGSWNEQFF. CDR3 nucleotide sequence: TGTGCCAGCAGTCTCCTCATCACTAGCGGGAGTTGGAATGAGCAGTTCTTC.

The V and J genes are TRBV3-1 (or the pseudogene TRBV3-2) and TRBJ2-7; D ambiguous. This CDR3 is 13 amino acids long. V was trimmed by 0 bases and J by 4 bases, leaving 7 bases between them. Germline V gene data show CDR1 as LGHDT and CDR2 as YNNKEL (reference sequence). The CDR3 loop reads CASSQDVRYEQYF. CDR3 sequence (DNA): TGTGCCAGCAGCCAAGATGTCCGGTACGAGCAGTACTTC.

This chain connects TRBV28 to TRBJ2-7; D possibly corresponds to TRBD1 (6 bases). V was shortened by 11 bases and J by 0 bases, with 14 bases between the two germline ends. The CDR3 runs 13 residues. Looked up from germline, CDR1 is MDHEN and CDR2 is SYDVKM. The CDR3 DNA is TGTGCCCTCCGAGGGGGAAGCTCCTACGAGCAGTACTTC. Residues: CALRGGSSYEQYF.

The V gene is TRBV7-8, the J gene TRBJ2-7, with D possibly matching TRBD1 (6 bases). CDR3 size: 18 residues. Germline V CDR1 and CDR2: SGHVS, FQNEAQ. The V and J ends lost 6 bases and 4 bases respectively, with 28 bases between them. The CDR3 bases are TGTGCCAGCAGTTCTATAACCGGGACACAAATTCCCAATTACGAGCAGTACTTC. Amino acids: CASSSITGTQIPNYEQYF. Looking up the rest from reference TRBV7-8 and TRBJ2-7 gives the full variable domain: GAGVSQSPRYKVAKRGQDVALRCDPISGHVSLFWYQQALGQGPEFLTYFQNEAQLDKSGLPSDRFFAERPEGSVSTLKIQRTQQEDSAVYLCASSSITGTQIPNYEQYFGPGTRLTVT.

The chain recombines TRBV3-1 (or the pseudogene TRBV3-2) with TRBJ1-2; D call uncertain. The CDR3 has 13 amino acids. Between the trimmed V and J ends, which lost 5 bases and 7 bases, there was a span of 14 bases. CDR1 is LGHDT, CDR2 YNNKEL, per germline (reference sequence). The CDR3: CASSARQLGGYTF. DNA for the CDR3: TGTGCCAGCAGCGCCCGACAACTGGGTGGCTACACCTTC.

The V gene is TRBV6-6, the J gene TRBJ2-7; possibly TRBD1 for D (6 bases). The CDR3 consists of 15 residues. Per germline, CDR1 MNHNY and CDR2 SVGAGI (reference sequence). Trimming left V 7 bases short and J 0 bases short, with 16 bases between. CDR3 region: CASTKDRFRSYEQYF. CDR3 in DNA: TGTGCCAGCACCAAAGACAGGTTTCGCTCCTACGAGCAGTACTTC.

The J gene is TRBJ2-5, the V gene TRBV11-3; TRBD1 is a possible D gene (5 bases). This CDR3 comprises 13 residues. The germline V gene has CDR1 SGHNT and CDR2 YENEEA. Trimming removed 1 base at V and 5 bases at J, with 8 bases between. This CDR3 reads CASSLVKGETQYF. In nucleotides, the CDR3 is TGTGCCAGCAGCTTAGTAAAGGGGGAGACCCAGTACTTC.

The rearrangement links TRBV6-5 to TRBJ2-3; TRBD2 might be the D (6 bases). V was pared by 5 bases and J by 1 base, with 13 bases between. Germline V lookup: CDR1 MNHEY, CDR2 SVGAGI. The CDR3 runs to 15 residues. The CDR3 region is CASSTAGTRTDTQYF. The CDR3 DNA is TGTGCCAGCAGTACCGCGGGGACCCGCACAGATACGCAGTATTTT.

The CDR3 loop is CASSHLDRKSTDTQYF. The CDR3, as DNA: TGCGCCAGCAGTCATCTCGACAGGAAAAGCACAGATACGCAGTATTTT. The chain has TRBV23-1 and TRBJ2-3; D is perhaps TRBD1 (6 bases). TRBV23-1 is flagged as an ORF with uncertain function. The CDR3 sequence is 16 residues long. The germline V and J ends were trimmed by 3 bases and 0 bases, with 13 bases remaining between them.

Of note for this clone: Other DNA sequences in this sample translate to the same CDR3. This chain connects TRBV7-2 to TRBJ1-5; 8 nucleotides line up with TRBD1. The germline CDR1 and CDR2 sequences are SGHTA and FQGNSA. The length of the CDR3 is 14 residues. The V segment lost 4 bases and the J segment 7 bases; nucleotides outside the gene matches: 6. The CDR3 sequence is CASSSRTGNQPQHF. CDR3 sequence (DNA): TGTGCCAGCAGCTCGAGGACAGGGAACCAGCCCCAGCATTTT.

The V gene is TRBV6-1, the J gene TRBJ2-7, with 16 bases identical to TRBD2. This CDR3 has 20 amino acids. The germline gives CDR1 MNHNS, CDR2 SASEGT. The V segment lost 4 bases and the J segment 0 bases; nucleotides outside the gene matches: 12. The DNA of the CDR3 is TGTGCCAGCAGTGTCTCACTCCCGGGACTAGCGGGAGGGCCCTCCTACGAGCAGTACTTC. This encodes CASSVSLPGLAGGPSYEQYF.

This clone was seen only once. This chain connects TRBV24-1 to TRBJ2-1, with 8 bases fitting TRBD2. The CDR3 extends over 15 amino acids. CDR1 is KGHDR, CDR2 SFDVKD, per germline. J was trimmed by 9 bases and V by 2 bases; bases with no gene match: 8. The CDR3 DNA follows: TGTGCCACCAGTGATTATCCCGGACTAGCAGGTGAGCAGTTCTTC. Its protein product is CATSDYPGLAGEQFF.

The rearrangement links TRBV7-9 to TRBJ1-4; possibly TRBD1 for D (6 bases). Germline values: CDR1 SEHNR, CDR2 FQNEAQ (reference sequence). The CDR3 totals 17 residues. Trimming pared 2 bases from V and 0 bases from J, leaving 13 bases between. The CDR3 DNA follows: TGTGCCAGCAGCTTACCGCGAAACAGGGCAACTAATGAAAAACTGTTTTTT. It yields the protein CASSLPRNRATNEKLFF.

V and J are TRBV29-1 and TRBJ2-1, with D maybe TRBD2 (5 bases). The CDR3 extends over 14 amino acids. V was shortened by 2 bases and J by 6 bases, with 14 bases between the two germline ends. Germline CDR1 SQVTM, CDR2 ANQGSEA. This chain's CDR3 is CSVESGRRINEQFF. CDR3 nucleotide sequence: TGCAGCGTTGAAAGCGGTAGAAGAATCAATGAGCAGTTCTTC.